This passage covers 30 T cell receptor beta chains from one sample sequenced in a study of CXCR3-negative and CXCR3-positive naive CD8 T cells. Study-wide points: Relative to CXCR3-negative naive cells, CXCR3-positive naive cells had more hydrophobic TRB CDR3s.

No cognate antigen is known for these TCRs. Preparation of TRB cDNA libraries relied on 5' RACE carrying UMI labels. After re-calling the 5' RACE reads, TCRdb lists one entry per CDR3 protein, DNA absent. Seen in this sample are 75,000 to 100,000 distinct CDR3 sequences; the ten most common clones hold 1.1%. Input material: naive CXCR3+ CD8+ T cells from blood. Subset denoted: CD45RO-CCR7+CD27+CD95- naive CD8+ T cells expressing CXCR3 (TNR3+). These receptors all stem from a human donor in good health. Some clones in this sample may be carry-over from other donors' samples.

The chain joins TRBV4-1 to TRBJ2-2; the TCRdb D gene call, TRBD1, has no DNA to confirm it. The CDR3 contains 14 residues. Germline V gene data show CDR1 as MGHRA and CDR2 as YSYEKL. CDR3 sequence: CASSHRQGLGELFF.

The V call is TRBV4-1, the J call TRBJ2-3; TCRdb calls TRBD2, which cannot be checked without DNA. Germline CDR1 is MGHRA and CDR2 is YSYEKL. The CDR3 is 17 residues long. CDR3 residues: CASSQGASGSYTDTQYF.

The chain is built from TRBV7-2 and TRBJ2-7; checking the TCRdb D call of TRBD2 is not possible without DNA. This CDR3 has 16 residues. Germline assignment: CDR1 SGHTA and CDR2 FQGNSA. CDR3 sequence reads: CASSDPGLAGAYEQYF.

The rearrangement joins TRBV7-3 to TRBJ2-1; absent DNA, TCRdb's TRBD1 call cannot be checked. In germline, CDR1 is SGHTA, CDR2 FQGTGA. This CDR3 is built from 14 residues. CDR3 residues: CASSNWDRVNEQFF.

This chain connects TRBV7-2 to TRBJ2-7; TCRdb picks TRBD1, but there is no DNA to check that call. The V gene's germline CDR1 is SGHTA and CDR2 FQGNSA. The CDR3 runs to 14 residues. The CDR3: CASSSGAGNYEQYF. Combining the CDR3 with reference TRBV7-2 and TRBJ2-7 gives the whole variable domain GAGVSQSPSNKVTEKGKDVELRCDPISGHTALYWYRQSLGQGLEFLIYFQGNSAPDKSGLPSDRFSAERTGGSVSTLTIQRTQQEDSAVYLCASSSGAGNYEQYFGPGTRLTVT.

V gene TRBV4-1 combines with J gene TRBJ2-7. Germline CDR1 is MGHRA and CDR2 is YSYEKL. This CDR3 has 14 amino acids. The CDR3: CASSHSGSTYEQYF.

The chain combines TRBV30 with TRBJ2-1; the TCRdb D gene call, TRBD1, has no DNA to confirm it. The CDR3 runs to 14 residues. Germline V lookup: CDR1 GTSNPN, CDR2 SVGIG (reference sequence). The CDR3 protein is CAWRRQASYNEQFF.

This chain connects TRBV7-2 to TRBJ2-7; TCRdb's D gene call, TRBD2, goes unchecked for lack of DNA. CDR1 is SGHTA, CDR2 FQGNSA, per germline. The CDR3 runs to 15 residues. The CDR3 protein is CASSLAGAFTGEQYF.

V gene TRBV20-1 combines with J gene TRBJ2-7. Germline lookup yields CDR1 DFQATT and CDR2 SNEGSKA (reference sequence). CDR3 size: 15 residues. The CDR3 spells CSARDLSGDPYEQYF.

V is TRBV15 and J is TRBJ2-3. Germline lookup yields CDR1 LNHNV and CDR2 YYDKDF (reference sequence). CDR3 size: 14 residues. The CDR3 region is CATSRDRTEDTQYF.

The chain's CDR3 is CASTSPTGDNEQFF. This chain connects TRBV7-9 to TRBJ2-1; as DNA is missing, the TRBD1 call by TCRdb cannot be tested. CDR1 SEHNR and CDR2 FQNEAQ come from the germline V gene (reference sequence). This CDR3 is built from 14 residues.

The CDR3: CASSAPGGAYEQYF. The chain couples TRBV7-6 to TRBJ2-7; TCRdb's D call of TRBD1 is untestable without DNA. The CDR3 is 14 residues long. Germline values: CDR1 SGHVS, CDR2 FNYEAQ.

V is TRBV29-1 and J is TRBJ1-1; TCRdb's assignment of TRBD1 cannot be checked, as there is no DNA. The germline V gene has CDR1 SQVTM and CDR2 ANQGSEA. This CDR3 has 13 amino acids. This CDR3 is CSVDGQATPEAFF.

The chain links TRBV4-2 to TRBJ1-5. This CDR3 contains 15 residues. CDR1 and CDR2 (germline): LGHNA, YNFKEQ. CDR3 residues: CASSQAERDVEPQHF.

The chain uses TRBV7-2 and TRBJ2-3; TCRdb calls TRBD2, which cannot be checked without DNA. The germline gives CDR1 SGHTA, CDR2 FQGNSA. The CDR3 totals 15 residues. The CDR3 protein is CASSLASTSLDTQYF.

The gene calls are TRBV20-1 and TRBJ1-1; TCRdb's D call, TRBD1, is unchecked because there is no DNA. This CDR3 region has 11 residues. Germline values: CDR1 DFQATT, CDR2 SNEGSKA (reference sequence). CDR3 residues: CSARVGTLAFF.

The chain combines TRBV10-3 with TRBJ2-5; the D gene TCRdb calls, TRBD1, cannot be checked with no DNA. CDR1 is ENHRY, CDR2 SYGVKD, per germline. The CDR3 covers 14 residues. CDR3 sequence reads: CAISPGQDQETQYF.

The gene calls are TRBV6-2 or TRBV6-3 and TRBJ2-5; TCRdb's D gene call, TRBD1, goes unchecked for lack of DNA. Germline lookup yields CDR1 MNHEY and CDR2 SVGEGT. The CDR3 is 15 residues long. The CDR3 protein is CASSWDEKSQETQYF.

The chain combines TRBV6-2 or TRBV6-3 with TRBJ2-7; TCRdb proposes TRBD2, but this gene call is untestable without DNA. CDR1 MNHEY and CDR2 SVGEGT come from the germline V gene. The CDR3 runs 15 residues. The CDR3 reads CASSYGLAASYEQYF.

This chain connects TRBV14 to TRBJ2-7; without DNA, the TCRdb call of TRBD1 cannot be checked. The CDR3 totals 17 residues. Germline lookup yields CDR1 SGHDN and CDR2 FVKESK. CDR3 residues: CASSPGHFPQIGYEQYF. Looking up the rest from reference TRBV14 and TRBJ2-7 gives the full variable domain: EAGVTQFPSHSVIEKGQTVTLRCDPISGHDNLYWYRRVMGKEIKFLLHFVKESKQDESGMPNNRFLAERTGGTYSTLKVQPAELEDSGVYFCASSPGHFPQIGYEQYFGPGTRLTVT.

The rearrangement joins TRBV5-1 to TRBJ2-7. The germline CDR1 and CDR2 sequences are SGHRS and YFSETQ. This CDR3 contains 15 residues. The CDR3 loop is CASSLESAFSYEQYF.

The CDR3 region is CASKGYSYEQYF. V gene TRBV7-2 combines with J gene TRBJ2-7; TCRdb's D gene call, TRBD1, goes unchecked for lack of DNA. In germline, CDR1 is SGHTA, CDR2 FQGNSA. The CDR3 spans 12 residues.

The chain employs TRBV4-1 and TRBJ1-1. Germline V gene data show CDR1 as MGHRA and CDR2 as YSYEKL. CDR3 length: 13 residues. The CDR3 here is CASSQGPITEAFF.

The chain uses TRBV29-1 and TRBJ2-7; the D call of TRBD2 rests on TCRdb alone, since no DNA is present to check it. The CDR3 is 12 amino acids. Germline lookup yields CDR1 SQVTM and CDR2 ANQGSEA. The CDR3 loop is CSVVAGSSEQYF.

The chain is built from TRBV7-2 and TRBJ2-5; with no DNA, the TCRdb D assignment of TRBD2 cannot be verified. Germline CDR1 is SGHTA and CDR2 is FQGNSA. The CDR3 is 17 residues long. CDR3 residues: CASSYRGGKMGQETQYF. Complete variable domain (other parts from reference TRBV7-2 and TRBJ2-5): GAGVSQSPSNKVTEKGKDVELRCDPISGHTALYWYRQSLGQGLEFLIYFQGNSAPDKSGLPSDRFSAERTGGSVSTLTIQRTQQEDSAVYLCASSYRGGKMGQETQYFGPGTRLLVL.

This chain links TRBV9 with TRBJ2-7. The germline gives CDR1 SGDLS, CDR2 YYNGEE. CDR3 size: 12 residues. This CDR3 is CASSHPRREQYF.

The chain combines TRBV20-1 with TRBJ2-7; without DNA, the TCRdb call of TRBD2 cannot be checked. CDR1 DFQATT and CDR2 SNEGSKA come from the germline V gene (reference sequence). The CDR3 length is 16 residues. The CDR3 region is CSARDQGGLSSYEQYF.

The rearrangement links TRBV9 to TRBJ2-3; absent DNA, TCRdb's TRBD2 call cannot be checked. This CDR3 spans 15 amino acids. Germline assignment: CDR1 SGDLS and CDR2 YYNGEE. Here the CDR3 reads CASTVGTTSTDTQYF.

This chain uses TRBV10-3 with TRBJ2-3; checking the TCRdb D call of TRBD1 is not possible without DNA. In germline, CDR1 is ENHRY, CDR2 SYGVKD. This CDR3 has 16 amino acids. The chain's CDR3 is CAINHPQGESTDTQYF.

The genes are TRBV14 and TRBJ1-2. The CDR3 is made up of 13 amino acids. The germline gives CDR1 SGHDN, CDR2 FVKESK. The CDR3 sequence: CASSQVEGPGYTF.